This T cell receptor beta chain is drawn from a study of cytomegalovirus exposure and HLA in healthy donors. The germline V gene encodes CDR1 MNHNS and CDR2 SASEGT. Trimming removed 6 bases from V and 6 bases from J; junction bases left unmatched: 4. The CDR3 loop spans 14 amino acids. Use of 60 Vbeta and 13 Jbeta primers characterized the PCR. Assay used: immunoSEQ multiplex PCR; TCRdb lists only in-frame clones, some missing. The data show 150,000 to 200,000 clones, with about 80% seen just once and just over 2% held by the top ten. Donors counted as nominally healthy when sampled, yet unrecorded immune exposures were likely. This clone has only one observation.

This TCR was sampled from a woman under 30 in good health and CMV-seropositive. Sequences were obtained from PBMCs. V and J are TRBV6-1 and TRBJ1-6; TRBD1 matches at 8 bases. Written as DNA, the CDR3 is TGTGCCAGCAGACCGACAGGGGCTAATTCACCCCTCCACTTT. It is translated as CASRPTGANSPLHF.